The sequence of this TCR beta chain was determined in a study of vaccination effects on CD4 cells after COVID-19. Study outcomes and limitations: Few convalescent patients were studied, and early post-infection samples were lacking.

Within the ViraFEST assay, antigen-specific CD4+ T cells underwent expansion with viral peptide pools prior to sequencing. Isolation of CD4+ T cells took place after about ten days of culture. A positive SARS-CoV-2 PCR test fell between March and December 2020. After 2 million or so PBMC were placed in each well, they were cultured with approximately 9.4 IU/ml IL-2 and approximately 10 ug/ml peptides. Points on this clone: The antigen remains undetermined.

Trimming took 1 base from V and 8 from J, leaving 9 bases between them. This CDR3 spans 13 amino acids. Germline V lookup: CDR1 GTSNPN, CDR2 SVGIG (reference sequence). Sequencing used immunoSEQ multiplex PCR; TCRdb keeps in-frame clones, though not all of them. The sample gives roughly 27,000 clones, roughly 69% of which show up once; more than 15% is in the top ten. This clonotype was obtained from a human donor who had a prior SARS-CoV-2 infection. This chain connects TRBV30 to TRBJ1-6, with a tentative D call TRBD1 (6 bases). Sequenced here: CD4+ T cells from PBMCs cultured with SARS-CoV-2 spike peptides, sampled before COVID-19 vaccination. This CDR3 reads CAWSGQVYSPLHF. CDR3 nucleotides: TGTGCCTGGAGTGGACAGGTTTATTCACCCCTCCACTTT. The entire variable domain, with the rest obtained from reference TRBV30 and TRBJ1-6, is as follows: SQTIHQWPATLVQPVGSPLSLECTVEGTSNPNLYWYRQAAGRGLQLLFYSVGIGQISSEVPQNLSASRPQDRQFILSSKKLLLSDSGFYLCAWSGQVYSPLHFGNGTRLTVT.